The 17 T cell receptor beta chains in this list originate from one sample, sequenced in a study of persistence of HIV-infected CD4 T cells. Antigens for these TCRs are unknown. Sequencing used immunoSEQ version 4 in survey mode. Produced via immunoSEQ multiplex PCR; TCRdb's table is partial and in-frame only. The data show under 35,000 clones, roughly 70% seen once. The stimulus was an HIV-1 Gag 15-mer peptide pool, 0.95 to 1 ug/peptide/mL. Sorting of responding CD4+ T cells relied on upregulated CD40 ligand together with CD69. The source material was CD4+ T cells sorted from PBMCs after roughly 18-hour stimulation, sampled from a patient who received antiretroviral therapy. The receptors here all came from an adult man with HIV who was CMV-seropositive.

This chain connects TRBV4-2 to TRBJ1-1, with no clear D. Trimming left V 1 base short and J 3 bases short, with 9 bases between. Germline values: CDR1 LGHNA, CDR2 YNFKEQ. The CDR3 spans 14 residues. As DNA, the CDR3 is TGTGCCAGCAGCCAAGTGACCGGAGACACTGAAGCTTTCTTT. This codes for CASSQVTGDTEAFF.

The chain joins TRBV19 to TRBJ2-7, with a weak D call TRBD1 (6 bases). Trimming stripped 5 bases from V and 1 base from J, with 15 bases between. Germline V lookup: CDR1 LNHDA, CDR2 SQIVND (reference sequence). The CDR3 loop spans 15 amino acids. The CDR3 region has the DNA TGTGCCAGTAGTCCAGGGGATCTGCGATCCTACGAGCAGTACTTC. It encodes CASSPGDLRSYEQYF.

CDR3 nucleotide sequence: TGTGCCAGCAGCTTAGGGGGACAGGGGTTCTATAATTCACCCCTCCACTTT. This encodes CASSLGGQGFYNSPLHF. The V gene is TRBV13, the J gene TRBJ1-6, with 10 bases lining up with TRBD1. This CDR3 has 17 amino acids. The V segment lost 0 bases and the J segment 3 bases; nucleotides outside the gene matches: 2. CDR1 is PRHDT, CDR2 FYEKMQ, per germline (reference sequence). Variable domain in full (rest from reference TRBV13 and TRBJ1-6): AAGVIQSPRHLIKEKRETATLKCYPIPRHDTVYWYQQGPGQDPQFLISFYEKMQSDKGSIPDRFSAQQFSDYHSELNMSSLELGDSALYFCASSLGGQGFYNSPLHFGNGTRLTVT.

CDR3 residues: CASSLAGMGSPLHF. DNA for the CDR3: TGTGCCAGCAGCTTAGCCGGGATGGGATCACCCCTCCACTTT. The rearrangement joins TRBV7-9 to TRBJ1-6; unclear D gene. The V end was cut by 0 bases, the J end by 10 bases, with 10 bases between. The length of the CDR3 is 14 residues. The germline CDR1 and CDR2 sequences are SEHNR and FQNEAQ (reference sequence).

This clone was detected a few times. The gene calls are TRBV5-1 and TRBJ2-3; maybe TRBD1 (5 bases). In germline, CDR1 is SGHRS, CDR2 YFSETQ. CDR3 size: 15 residues. V was pared by 0 bases and J by 2 bases, with 10 bases between. The CDR3 DNA sequence: TGCGCCAGCAGCTTGGAGGGGCGAGACACAGATACGCAGTATTTT. It yields the protein CASSLEGRDTDTQYF.

The chain employs TRBV29-1 and TRBJ1-2; D is ambiguous. The CDR3 has 17 residues. V was clipped by 3 bases and J by 0 bases, with 20 bases between them. Germline V CDR1 and CDR2: SQVTM, ANQGSEA. CDR3 sequence (DNA): TGCAGCGTTGAGTATCTTGGCAGGAATACAGCTAACTATGGCTACACCTTC. This translates into CSVEYLGRNTANYGYTF.

The chain joins TRBV9 to TRBJ1-2; D is undetermined. Trimming removed 0 bases at V and 5 bases at J, with 5 bases between. The CDR3 runs 12 residues. Germline values: CDR1 SGDLS, CDR2 YYNGEE. CDR3 coding DNA: TGTGCCAGCAGCGTAGCCGGGTATGGCTACACCTTC. This sequence encodes CASSVAGYGYTF.

This chain connects TRBV9 to TRBJ1-2; the D is unclear. V was cut by 0 bases and J by 4 bases, with 16 bases left in between. Germline V lookup: CDR1 SGDLS, CDR2 YYNGEE. CDR3 length: 16 amino acids. As DNA, the CDR3 is TGTGCCAGCAGCGTAGTTCTCGGAACAGCGGTCTATGGCTACACCTTC. Protein sequence: CASSVVLGTAVYGYTF. The complete variable domain, with remaining parts taken from reference TRBV9 and TRBJ1-2, reads DSGVTQTPKHLITATGQRVTLRCSPRSGDLSVYWYQQSLDQGLQFLIQYYNGEERAKGNILERFSAQQFPDLHSELNLSSLELGDSALYFCASSVVLGTAVYGYTFGSGTRLTVV.

This clone was detected only once. The chain couples TRBV5-1 to TRBJ1-4; D is undetermined. Deletions cut 6 bases from V and 0 bases from J, with 9 bases between. Germline CDR1 and CDR2: SGHRS and YFSETQ. The CDR3 runs 14 residues. This CDR3 reads CASMEDTTNEKLFF. In DNA form, the CDR3 reads TGCGCCAGCATGGAAGATACAACTAATGAAAAACTGTTTTTT. Complete variable domain (other parts from reference TRBV5-1 and TRBJ1-4): KAGVTQTPRYLIKTRGQQVTLSCSPISGHRSVSWYQQTPGQGLQFLFEYFSETQRNKGNFPGRFSGRQFSNSRSEMNVSTLELGDSALYLCASMEDTTNEKLFFGSGTQLSVL.

In its sample, this clone was seen a few times. This chain joins TRBV5-6 and TRBJ1-3; 7 positions match TRBD1. Germline values: CDR1 SGHDT, CDR2 YYEEEE. The CDR3 totals 14 residues. V gave up 5 bases and J gave up 0 bases; unmatched junction bases: 2. CDR3 coding DNA: TGTGCCAGCAGTCGGGACAGCTCTGGAAACACCATATATTTT. This codes for CASSRDSSGNTIYF.

The gene calls are TRBV27 and TRBJ1-5; 7 bases map to TRBD1. The CDR3 length is 15 residues. Germline V gene sequence: CDR1 MNHEY, CDR2 SMNVEV (reference sequence). The V gene end was trimmed by 2 bases and the J gene end by 3 bases; junction bases not matched to a gene: 4. DNA for the CDR3: TGTGCCAGCAGTTTAGAGGGGGCCGCCAATCAGCCCCAGCATTTT. Protein product: CASSLEGAANQPQHF.

The chain links TRBV2 to TRBJ2-3; the D gene is possibly TRBD2 (6 bases). Germline V gene lookup returns CDR1 SNHLY and CDR2 FYNNEI. Trimming shortened V by 8 bases and J by 1 base, and 13 bases separated the two germline ends. The CDR3 extends over 14 amino acids. CDR3 region: CASGSGVGTDTQYF. CDR3 bases: TGTGCCAGCGGGTCGGGGGTTGGCACAGATACGCAGTATTTT.

The sample holds a few counts of this clone. The V and J genes are TRBV7-9 and TRBJ1-3; D unresolved. The germline V gene encodes CDR1 SEHNR and CDR2 FQNEAQ (reference sequence). The CDR3 runs 15 residues. The ends were cut back, 1 base at V and 0 bases at J, with 7 bases in the middle. The CDR3 sequence is CASSLGHSSGNTIYF. In nucleotides, the CDR3 is TGTGCCAGCAGCTTAGGACATAGCTCTGGAAACACCATATATTTT.

The V gene is TRBV9, the J gene TRBJ2-7, with D uncertain. V was trimmed by 0 bases and J by 7 bases, leaving 5 bases between them. Germline lookup yields CDR1 SGDLS and CDR2 YYNGEE. The CDR3 has 11 amino acids. The CDR3 region is CASSVGGEQYF. The CDR3 nucleotides are TGTGCCAGCAGCGTAGGGGGTGAGCAGTACTTC.

This clone was seen a few times. This chain links TRBV6-4 with TRBJ1-1; D gene uncertain. The ends were cut back, 2 bases at V and 5 bases at J, with 18 bases in the middle. This CDR3 has 16 residues. CDR1 MRHNA and CDR2 SNTAGT come from the germline V gene. The CDR3 sequence is CASSDLIWAGWTEAFF. CDR3 DNA: TGTGCCAGCAGTGACCTGATCTGGGCTGGATGGACTGAAGCTTTCTTT.

V gene TRBV19 combines with J gene TRBJ2-3, with a tentative D call TRBD2 (6 bases). Germline V gene lookup returns CDR1 LNHDA and CDR2 SQIVND (reference sequence). There are 14 residues in the CDR3. The V end lost 2 bases, the J end lost 4 bases, and 10 bases lay between the germline ends. The CDR3 region is CASSIQGGPDTQYF. CDR3 in DNA: TGTGCCAGTAGTATACAGGGAGGCCCAGATACGCAGTATTTT.

This clone was seen a handful of times. The rearrangement joins TRBV7-3 to TRBJ2-1; no clear D gene. This CDR3 contains 14 residues. Trimming removed 0 bases at V and 6 bases at J, with 9 bases between. Germline V gives CDR1 SGHTA, CDR2 FQGTGA. The CDR3 spells CASSLTTVANEQFF. CDR3 DNA: TGTGCCAGCAGCTTAACCACAGTGGCCAATGAGCAGTTCTTC.